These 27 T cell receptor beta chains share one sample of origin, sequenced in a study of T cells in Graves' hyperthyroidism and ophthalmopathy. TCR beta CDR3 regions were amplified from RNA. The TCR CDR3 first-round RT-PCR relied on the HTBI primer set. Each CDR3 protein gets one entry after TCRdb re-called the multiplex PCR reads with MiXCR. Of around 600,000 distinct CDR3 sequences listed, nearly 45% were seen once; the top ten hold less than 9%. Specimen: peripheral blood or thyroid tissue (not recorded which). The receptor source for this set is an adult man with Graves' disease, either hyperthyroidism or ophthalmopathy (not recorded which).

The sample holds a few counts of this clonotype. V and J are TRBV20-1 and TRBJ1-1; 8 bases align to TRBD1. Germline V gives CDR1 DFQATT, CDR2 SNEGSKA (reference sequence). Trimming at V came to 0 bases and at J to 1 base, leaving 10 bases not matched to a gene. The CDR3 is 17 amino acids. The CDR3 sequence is CSARDEQGGFRNTEAFF. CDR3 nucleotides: TGCAGTGCTAGAGATGAACAGGGGGGTTTTCGGAACACTGAAGCTTTCTTT.

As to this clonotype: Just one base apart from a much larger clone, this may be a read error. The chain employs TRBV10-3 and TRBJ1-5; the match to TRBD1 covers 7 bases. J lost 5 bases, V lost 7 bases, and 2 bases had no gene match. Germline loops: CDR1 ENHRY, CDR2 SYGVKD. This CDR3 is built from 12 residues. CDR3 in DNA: TGTGCCATCAATGACAGGGATCAGCCCCAGCATTTT. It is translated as CAINDRDQPQHF.

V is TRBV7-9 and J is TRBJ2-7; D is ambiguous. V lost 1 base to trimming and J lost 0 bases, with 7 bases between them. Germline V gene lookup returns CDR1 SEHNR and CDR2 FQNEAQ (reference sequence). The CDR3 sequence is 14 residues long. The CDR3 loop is CASSLVPDSYEQYF. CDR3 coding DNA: TGTGCCAGCAGCTTAGTCCCGGACTCCTACGAGCAGTACTTC.

For the CDR3, the DNA is TGCGCCAGCAGCTCGGGACAGATGGCCGGCTACACCTTC. It is translated as CASSSGQMAGYTF. This rearrangement joins TRBV5-1 to TRBJ1-2; 7 bases fit TRBD1. The CDR3 has 13 residues. Germline CDR1 reads SGHRS; CDR2 reads YFSETQ. V trimming: 3 bases; J trimming: 8 bases; junction bases outside the gene matches: 7.

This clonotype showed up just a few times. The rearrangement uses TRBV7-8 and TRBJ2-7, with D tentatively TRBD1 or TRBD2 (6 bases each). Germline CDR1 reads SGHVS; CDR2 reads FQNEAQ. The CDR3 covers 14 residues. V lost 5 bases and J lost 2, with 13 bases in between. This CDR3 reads CASSPRDTTYEQYF. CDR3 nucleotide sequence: TGTGCCAGCAGCCCGCGGGACACCACCTACGAGCAGTACTTC.

The chain's CDR3 is CASSLDTGSISYGYTF. The DNA for the CDR3 is TGTGCCAGCAGTCTTGATACAGGGAGCATCAGCTATGGCTACACCTTC. V and J are TRBV12-3 or TRBV12-4 and TRBJ1-2; D is possibly TRBD1 (6 bases). The CDR3 runs to 16 residues. Deletions cut 5 bases from V and 4 bases from J, with 20 bases between.

The DNA of the CDR3 is TGTGCCATCAGCCCGACAGGGCCACCCCTCCACTTT. Translation gives CAISPTGPPLHF. The chain recombines TRBV10-3 with TRBJ1-6; TRBD1 aligns across 7 bases. Germline trimming cut 6 bases from V and 11 bases from J; bases unmatched to any gene: 4. The CDR3 has 12 amino acids. Germline assignment: CDR1 ENHRY and CDR2 SYGVKD.

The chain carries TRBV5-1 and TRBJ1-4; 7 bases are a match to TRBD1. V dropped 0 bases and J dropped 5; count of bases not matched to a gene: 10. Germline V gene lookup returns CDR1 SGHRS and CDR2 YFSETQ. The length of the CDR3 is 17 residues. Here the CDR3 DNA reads TGCGCCAGCAGCTTGGGTTTAAGGGGGCCCTCCAATGAAAAACTGTTTTTT. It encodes CASSLGLRGPSNEKLFF.

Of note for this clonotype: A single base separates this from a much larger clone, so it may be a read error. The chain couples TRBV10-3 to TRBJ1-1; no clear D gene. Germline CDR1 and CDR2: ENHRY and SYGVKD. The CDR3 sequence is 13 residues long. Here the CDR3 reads CAHRQAEYGEASF. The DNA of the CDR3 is TGTGCCCATCGGCAGGCCGAGTATGGGGAAGCTTCCTTT.

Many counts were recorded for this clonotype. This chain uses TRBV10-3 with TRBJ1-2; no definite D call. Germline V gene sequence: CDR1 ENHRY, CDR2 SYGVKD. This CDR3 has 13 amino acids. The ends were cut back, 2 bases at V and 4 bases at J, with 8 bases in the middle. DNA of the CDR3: TGTGCCATCAGTGAGATGGCTGGCTATGGCTACACCTTC. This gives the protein CAISEMAGYGYTF.

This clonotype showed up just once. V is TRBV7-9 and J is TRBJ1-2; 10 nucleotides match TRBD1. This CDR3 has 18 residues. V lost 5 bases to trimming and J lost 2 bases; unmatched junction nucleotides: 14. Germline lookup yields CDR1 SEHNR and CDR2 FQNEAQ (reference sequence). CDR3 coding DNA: TGTGCCAGCAGCCCCGACGGGACAGGGGTTGTTGAGAACTATGGCTACACCTTC. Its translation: CASSPDGTGVVENYGYTF.

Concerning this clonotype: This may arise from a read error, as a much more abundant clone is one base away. DNA of the CDR3: TGTGCCAGTACAAGAGGCAGGGGCACTGAAGCTTTCTTT. Encoded protein: CASTRGRGTEAFF. The J gene is TRBJ1-1, the V gene TRBV19; tentative D call: TRBD1 (6 bases). Germline-derived CDR1 and CDR2 are LNHDA and SQIVND (reference sequence). V lost 7 bases and J lost 4, with 13 bases in between. This CDR3 contains 13 residues. Full variable domain (missing parts from reference TRBV19 and TRBJ1-1): DGGITQSPKYLFRKEGQNVTLSCEQNLNHDAMYWYRQDPGQGLRLIYYSQIVNDFQKGDIAEGYSVSREKKESFPLTVTSAQKNPTAFYLCASTRGRGTEAFFGQGTRLTVV.

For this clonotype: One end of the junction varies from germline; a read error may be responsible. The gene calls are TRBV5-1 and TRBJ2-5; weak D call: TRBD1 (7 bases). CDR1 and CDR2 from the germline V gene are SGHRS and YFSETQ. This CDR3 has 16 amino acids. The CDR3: CASRDGLTGLGGTLYF. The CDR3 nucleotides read TGCGCCAGCAGAGACGGACTGACAGGGTTAGGGGGGACCCTGTACTTC.

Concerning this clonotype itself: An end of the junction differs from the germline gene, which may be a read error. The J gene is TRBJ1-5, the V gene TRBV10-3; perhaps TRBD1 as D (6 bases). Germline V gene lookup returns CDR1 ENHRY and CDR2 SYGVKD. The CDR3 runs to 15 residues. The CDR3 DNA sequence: TGTGCCAGCAGTCGTACCGGGGCGAGGGGGCAGCCCCAGCATTTT. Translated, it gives CASSRTGARGQPQHF.

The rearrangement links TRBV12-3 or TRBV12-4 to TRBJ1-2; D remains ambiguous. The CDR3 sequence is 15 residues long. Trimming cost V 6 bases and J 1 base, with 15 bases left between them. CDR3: CASSSSRRSNYGYTF. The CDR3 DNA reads TGTGCCAGCAGCTCCTCGCGGAGGAGTAACTATGGCTACACCTTC.

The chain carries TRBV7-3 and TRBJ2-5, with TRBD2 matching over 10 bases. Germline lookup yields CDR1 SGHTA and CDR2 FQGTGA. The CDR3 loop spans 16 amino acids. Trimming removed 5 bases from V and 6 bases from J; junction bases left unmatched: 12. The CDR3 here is CASSQDLAGDRKTQYF. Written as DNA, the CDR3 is TGTGCCAGCAGCCAAGATCTAGCGGGGGACAGGAAGACCCAGTACTTC.

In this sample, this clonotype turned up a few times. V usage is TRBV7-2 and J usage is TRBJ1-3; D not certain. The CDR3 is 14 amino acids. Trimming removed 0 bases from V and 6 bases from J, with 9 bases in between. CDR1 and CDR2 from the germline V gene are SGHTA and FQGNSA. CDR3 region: CASSLAGSENTIYF. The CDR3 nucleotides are TGTGCCAGCAGCTTAGCAGGGAGCGAAAACACCATATATTTT. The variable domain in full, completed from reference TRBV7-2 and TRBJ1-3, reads GAGVSQSPSNKVTEKGKDVELRCDPISGHTALYWYRQSLGQGLEFLIYFQGNSAPDKSGLPSDRFSAERTGGSVSTLTIQRTQQEDSAVYLCASSLAGSENTIYFGEGSWLTVV.

CDR3 in amino acids: CATSRGDNRVNSPLHF. The CDR3 DNA reads TGTGCCACCAGCAGAGGGGACAACCGGGTCAATTCACCCCTCCACTTT. This rearrangement joins TRBV15 to TRBJ1-6; D is possibly TRBD1 (6 bases). The CDR3 loop spans 16 amino acids. V lost 1 base and J lost 7, with 14 bases in between. Looked up from germline, CDR1 is LNHNV and CDR2 is YYDKDF (reference sequence).

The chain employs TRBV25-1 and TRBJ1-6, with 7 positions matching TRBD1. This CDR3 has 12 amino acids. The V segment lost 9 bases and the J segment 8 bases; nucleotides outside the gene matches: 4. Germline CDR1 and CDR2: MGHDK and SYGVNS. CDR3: CASTGDDSPLHF. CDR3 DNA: TGTGCCAGTACAGGGGACGATTCACCCCTCCACTTT.

This CDR3 is CASSGGIRDPGELFF. The CDR3 bases are TGTGCCAGCAGCGGAGGGATCAGGGACCCCGGGGAGCTGTTTTTT. The rearrangement joins TRBV9 to TRBJ2-2; D is tentatively TRBD1 or TRBD2 (5 bases each). The V gene's germline CDR1 is SGDLS and CDR2 YYNGEE. The CDR3 length is 15 residues. With 3 bases removed from V and 6 bases from J, the gap between germline ends came to 15 bases. Complete variable domain (other parts from reference TRBV9 and TRBJ2-2): DSGVTQTPKHLITATGQRVTLRCSPRSGDLSVYWYQQSLDQGLQFLIQYYNGEERAKGNILERFSAQQFPDLHSELNLSSLELGDSALYFCASSGGIRDPGELFFGEGSRLTVL.

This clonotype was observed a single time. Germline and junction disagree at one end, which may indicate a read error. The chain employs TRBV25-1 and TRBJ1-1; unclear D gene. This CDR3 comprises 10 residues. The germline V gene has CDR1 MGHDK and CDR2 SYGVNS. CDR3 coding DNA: TGTGTCAGCGAGAACACTGAAGCTTTCTTT. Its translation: CVSENTEAFF. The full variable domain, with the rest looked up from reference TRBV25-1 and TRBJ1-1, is EADIYQTPRYLVIGTGKKITLECSQTMGHDKMYWYQQDPGMELHLIHYSYGVNSTEKGDLSSESTVSRIRTEHFPLTLESARPSHTSQYLCVSENTEAFFGQGTRLTVV.

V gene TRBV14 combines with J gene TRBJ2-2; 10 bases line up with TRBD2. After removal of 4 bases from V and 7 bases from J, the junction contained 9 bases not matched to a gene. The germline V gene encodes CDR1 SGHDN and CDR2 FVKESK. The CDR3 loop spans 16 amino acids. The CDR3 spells CASSRYSGRAVGELFF. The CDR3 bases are TGTGCCAGCAGCCGATACAGCGGGAGGGCCGTCGGGGAGCTGTTTTTT.

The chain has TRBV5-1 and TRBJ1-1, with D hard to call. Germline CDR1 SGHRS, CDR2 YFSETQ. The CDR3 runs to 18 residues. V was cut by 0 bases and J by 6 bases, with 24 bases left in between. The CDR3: CASSLVLDSMRVSAEAFF. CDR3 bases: TGCGCCAGCAGCTTGGTGTTGGACTCCATGAGGGTCTCGGCTGAAGCTTTCTTT.

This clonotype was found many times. CDR3 nucleotides: TGTGCCAGCAGTGGAGATAGAGGGAGGACGGATGGCTACACCTTC. Translated: CASSGDRGRTDGYTF. The chain links TRBV2 to TRBJ1-2, with D uncertain. CDR1 is SNHLY and CDR2 is FYNNEI in the germline V gene. CDR3 size: 15 residues. The V and J ends lost 4 bases and 6 bases respectively, with 18 bases between them.

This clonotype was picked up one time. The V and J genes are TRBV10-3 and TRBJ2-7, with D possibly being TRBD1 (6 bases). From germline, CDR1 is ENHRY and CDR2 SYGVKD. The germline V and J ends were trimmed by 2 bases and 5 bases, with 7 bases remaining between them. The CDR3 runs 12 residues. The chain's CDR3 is CAISEAGDEQYF. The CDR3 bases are TGTGCCATCAGTGAGGCAGGGGACGAGCAGTACTTC.

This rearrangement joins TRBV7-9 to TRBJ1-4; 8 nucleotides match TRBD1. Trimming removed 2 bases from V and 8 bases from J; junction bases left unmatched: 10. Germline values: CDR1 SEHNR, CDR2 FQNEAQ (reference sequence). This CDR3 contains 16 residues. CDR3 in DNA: TGTGCCAGCAGCTTAACATCGACAGGGGTGCGGGAAAAACTGTTTTTT. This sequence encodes CASSLTSTGVREKLFF. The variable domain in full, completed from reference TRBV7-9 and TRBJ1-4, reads DTGVSQNPRHKITKRGQNVTFRCDPISEHNRLYWYRQTLGQGPEFLTYFQNEAQLEKSRLLSDRFSAERPKGSFSTLEIQRTEQGDSAMYLCASSLTSTGVREKLFFGSGTQLSVL.

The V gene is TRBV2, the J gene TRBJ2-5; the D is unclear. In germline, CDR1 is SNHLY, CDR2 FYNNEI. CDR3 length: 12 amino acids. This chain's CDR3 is CAIVGYQETQYF. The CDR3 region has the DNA TGTGCTATTGTCGGGTACCAAGAGACCCAGTACTTC.